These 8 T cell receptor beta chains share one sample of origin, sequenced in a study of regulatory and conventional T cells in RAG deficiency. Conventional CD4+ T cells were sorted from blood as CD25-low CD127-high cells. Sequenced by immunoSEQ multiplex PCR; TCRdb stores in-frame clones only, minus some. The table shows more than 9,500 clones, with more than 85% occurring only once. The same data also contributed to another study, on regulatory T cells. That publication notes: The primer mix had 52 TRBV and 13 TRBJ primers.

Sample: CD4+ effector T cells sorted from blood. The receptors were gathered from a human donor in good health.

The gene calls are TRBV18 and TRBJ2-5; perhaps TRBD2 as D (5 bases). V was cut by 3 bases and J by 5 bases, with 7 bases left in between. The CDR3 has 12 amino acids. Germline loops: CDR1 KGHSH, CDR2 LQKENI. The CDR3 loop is CASSPGEETQYF. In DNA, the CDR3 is TGTGCCAGCTCACCCGGGGAGGAGACCCAGTACTTC.

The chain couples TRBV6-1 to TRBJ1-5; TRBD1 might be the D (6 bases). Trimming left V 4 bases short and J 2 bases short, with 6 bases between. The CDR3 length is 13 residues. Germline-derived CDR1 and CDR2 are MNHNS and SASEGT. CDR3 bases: TGTGCCAGCAGTGGGACAGGCAATCAGCCCCAGCATTTT. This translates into CASSGTGNQPQHF.

The CDR3 here is CASSLGWDFGRATTRPETQYF. The CDR3 nucleotides read TGTGCCAGCAGCTTAGGGTGGGATTTCGGGAGGGCCACCACGAGACCGGAGACCCAGTACTTC. The V gene is TRBV7-8, the J gene TRBJ2-5; TRBD2 matches at 8 bases. With 1 base clipped from V and 5 bases from J, the junction kept 24 bases outside the gene matches. This CDR3 region has 21 residues. Germline V gene lookup returns CDR1 SGHVS and CDR2 FQNEAQ.

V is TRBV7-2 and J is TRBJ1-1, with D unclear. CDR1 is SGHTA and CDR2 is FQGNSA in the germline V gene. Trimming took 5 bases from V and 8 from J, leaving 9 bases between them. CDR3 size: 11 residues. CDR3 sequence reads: CASSPFREAFF. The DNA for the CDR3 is TGTGCCAGCAGCCCGTTTCGAGAAGCTTTCTTT.

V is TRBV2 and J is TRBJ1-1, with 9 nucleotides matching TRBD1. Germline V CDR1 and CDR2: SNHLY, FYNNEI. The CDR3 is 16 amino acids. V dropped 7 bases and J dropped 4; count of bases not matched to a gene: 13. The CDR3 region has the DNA TGTGCCAGCACTGACAGACAGGGGGTCTTTAGCACTGAAGCTTTCTTT. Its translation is CASTDRQGVFSTEAFF.

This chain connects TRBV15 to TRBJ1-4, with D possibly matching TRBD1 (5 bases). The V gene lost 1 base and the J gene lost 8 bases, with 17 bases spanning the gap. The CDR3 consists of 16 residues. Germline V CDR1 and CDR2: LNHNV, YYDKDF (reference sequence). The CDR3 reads CATSRGETRRGEKLFF. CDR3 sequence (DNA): TGTGCCACCAGCAGAGGGGAGACCCGGCGGGGGGAAAAACTGTTTTTT.

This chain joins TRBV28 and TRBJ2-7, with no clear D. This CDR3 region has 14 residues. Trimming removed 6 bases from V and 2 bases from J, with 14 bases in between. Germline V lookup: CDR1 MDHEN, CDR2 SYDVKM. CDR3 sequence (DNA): TGTGCCAGCAGCCTTATGCCCCGAACCTACGAGCAGTACTTC. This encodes CASSLMPRTYEQYF.

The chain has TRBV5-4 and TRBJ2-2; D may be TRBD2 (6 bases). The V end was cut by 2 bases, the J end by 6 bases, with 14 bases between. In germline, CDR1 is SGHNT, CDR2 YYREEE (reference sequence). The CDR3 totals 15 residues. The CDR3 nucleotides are TGTGCCAGCAGCTTAGGGACCGGAGGGGCCGGGGAGCTGTTTTTT. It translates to CASSLGTGGAGELFF.